These 6 T cell receptor beta chains were all obtained from the same sample, sequenced in a study of molecular identifiers for immune sequencing clone quantification. TCRdb analysed the PCR reads with MiXCR anew, one entry per CDR3 protein. The table lists about half a million distinct CDR3 sequences, less than 30% of them singletons. Sequencing input: naive CD8+ T cells from blood, with Jurkat cell RNA spiked in. This sample's subset: FACS-sorted CD8+CD4-CCR7+CD45RA+ naive T cells. These receptors all stem from a human donor in good health. Some libraries in this study had Jurkat cell RNA spiked in.

The chain joins TRBV20-1 to TRBJ2-7; possibly TRBD1 for D (6 bases). V lost 5 bases and J lost 3, with 17 bases in between. Germline values: CDR1 DFQATT, CDR2 SNEGSKA (reference sequence). The CDR3 is 14 amino acids. CDR3 protein: CSAVGPRGLYEQYF. CDR3 in DNA: TGCAGTGCTGTTGGGCCCAGGGGTCTCTACGAGCAGTACTTC.

This clonotype came up many times. This chain uses TRBV27 with TRBJ2-7; D gene unclear. The CDR3 has 15 amino acids. V was pared by 4 bases and J by 2 bases, with 15 bases between. Germline values: CDR1 MNHEY, CDR2 SMNVEV (reference sequence). The DNA for the CDR3 is TGTGCCAGCAGTTCGGACCCCGGATCCGCCTACGAGCAGTACTTC. It translates to CASSSDPGSAYEQYF.

A note on this clonotype: With a much larger clone just one base away, this may be a read error. The chain employs TRBV2 and TRBJ2-3; weak D call: TRBD2 (5 bases). CDR3 length: 15 amino acids. V lost 5 bases to trimming and J lost 8 bases, with 20 bases between them. Germline CDR1 is SNHLY and CDR2 is FYNNEI. CDR3 DNA: TGTGCCAGCAGTCCCACTGGACGGGGAATGGGTACGCAGTATTTT. Translating gives CASSPTGRGMGTQYF.

Ten or more counts support this clonotype. The V and J genes are TRBV5-4 and TRBJ1-3; TRBD1 is a possible D gene (6 bases). Trimming pared 0 bases from V and 2 bases from J, leaving 12 bases between. This CDR3 region has 16 residues. In germline, CDR1 is SGHNT, CDR2 YYREEE (reference sequence). The CDR3 coding sequence is TGTGCCAGCAGCTTGGGGGGGCGGTTCGCTGGAAACACCATATATTTT. Translated: CASSLGGRFAGNTIYF. The whole variable domain, remainder taken from reference TRBV5-4 and TRBJ1-3, is ETGVTQSPTHLIKTRGQQVTLRCSSQSGHNTVSWYQQALGQGPQFIFQYYREEENGRGNFPPRFSGLQFPNYSSELNVNALELDDSALYLCASSLGGRFAGNTIYFGEGSWLTVV.

At least ten counts were recorded for this clonotype. The V and J genes are TRBV6-5 and TRBJ1-5; tentative D call: TRBD1 (6 bases). CDR3 length equals 17 residues. Germline loops: CDR1 MNHEY, CDR2 SVGAGI. Trimming took off 5 bases at V and 0 bases at J, with 17 bases between the two ends. The CDR3 DNA is TGTGCCAGCAGTCCCGCGGGGGGGGGCTATAGCAATCAGCCCCAGCATTTT. It translates to CASSPAGGGYSNQPQHF.

Ten or more counts support this clonotype. The chain combines TRBV28 with TRBJ1-5; TRBD1 matches at 7 bases. The trim removed 5 bases at V and 3 bases at J, leaving 7 bases unmatched. CDR3 length equals 15 residues. Germline V gene sequence: CDR1 MDHEN, CDR2 SYDVKM. In DNA, the CDR3 is TGTGCCAGCAGTCCACGACAGGGTTCCAATCAGCCCCAGCATTTT. This translates into CASSPRQGSNQPQHF. Looking up the rest from reference TRBV28 and TRBJ1-5 gives the full variable domain: DVKVTQSSRYLVKRTGEKVFLECVQDMDHENMFWYRQDPGLGLRLIYFSYDVKMKEKGDIPEGYSVSREKKERFSLILESASTNQTSMYLCASSPRQGSNQPQHFGDGTRLSIL.